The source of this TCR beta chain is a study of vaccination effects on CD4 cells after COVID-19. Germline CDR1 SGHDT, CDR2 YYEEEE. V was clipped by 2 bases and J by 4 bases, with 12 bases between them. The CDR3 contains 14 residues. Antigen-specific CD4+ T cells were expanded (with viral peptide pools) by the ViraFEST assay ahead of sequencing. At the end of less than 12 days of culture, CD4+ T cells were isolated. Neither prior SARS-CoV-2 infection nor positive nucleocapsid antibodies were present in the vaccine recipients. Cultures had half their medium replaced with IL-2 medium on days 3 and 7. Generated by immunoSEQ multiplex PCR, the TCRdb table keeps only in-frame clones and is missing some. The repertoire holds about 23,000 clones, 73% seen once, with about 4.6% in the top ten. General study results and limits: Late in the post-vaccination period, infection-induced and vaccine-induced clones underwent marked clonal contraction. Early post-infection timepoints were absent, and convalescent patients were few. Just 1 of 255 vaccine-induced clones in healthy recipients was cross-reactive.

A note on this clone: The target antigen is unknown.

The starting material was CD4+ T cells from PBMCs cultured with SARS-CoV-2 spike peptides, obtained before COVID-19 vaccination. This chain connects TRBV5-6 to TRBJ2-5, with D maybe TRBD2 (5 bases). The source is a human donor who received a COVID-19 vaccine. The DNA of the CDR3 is TGTGCCAGCAGCTTATGGGATGGGAGAGAGACCCAGTACTTC. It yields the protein CASSLWDGRETQYF. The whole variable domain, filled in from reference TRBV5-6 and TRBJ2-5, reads DAGVTQSPTHLIKTRGQQVTLRCSPKSGHDTVSWYQQALGQGPQFIFQYYEEEERQRGNFPDRFSGHQFPNYSSELNVNALLLGDSALYLCASSLWDGRETQYFGPGTRLLVL.